This TCR beta chain was found in a study of T cells in Graves' hyperthyroidism and ophthalmopathy. For the diagnoses, clinical symptoms, serum thyroxine and TRAb, thyroid ultrasound and orbital computed tomography were used. A sample of blood taken at first hyperthyroidism diagnosis preceded any ophthalmopathy symptoms. The ends were cut back, 4 bases at V and 6 bases at J, with 13 bases in the middle. Germline loops: CDR1 DFQATT, CDR2 SNEGSKA (reference sequence). The CDR3 has 13 residues. RNA transcripts gave rise to amplified TCR beta CDR3 regions. HTBI primers were the set used in a first-round RT-PCR of the TCR CDR3. TCRdb analysed the multiplex PCR reads with MiXCR anew, one entry per CDR3 protein. The profile shows some 600,000 distinct CDR3 sequences, roughly 13% of them singletons.

The receptor's source is a woman aged 30 to 39 with Graves' hyperthyroidism that later progressed to Graves' ophthalmopathy. The gene calls are TRBV20-1 and TRBJ1-5; possible D gene TRBD1, 6 bases. The sample was blood. DNA for the CDR3: TGCAGTGCTAACCGGCAGGGGACTCAGCCCCAGCATTTT. This codes for CSANRQGTQPQHF.